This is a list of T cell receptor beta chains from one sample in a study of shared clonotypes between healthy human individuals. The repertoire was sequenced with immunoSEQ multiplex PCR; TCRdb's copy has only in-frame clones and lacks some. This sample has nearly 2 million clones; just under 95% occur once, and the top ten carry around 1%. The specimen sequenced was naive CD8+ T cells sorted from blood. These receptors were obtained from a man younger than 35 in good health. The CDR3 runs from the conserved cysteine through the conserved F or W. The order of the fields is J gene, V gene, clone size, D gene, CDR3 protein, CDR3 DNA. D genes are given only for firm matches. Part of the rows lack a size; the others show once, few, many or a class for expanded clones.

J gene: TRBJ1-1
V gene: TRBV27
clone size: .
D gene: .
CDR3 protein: CASSEGGANWAFF
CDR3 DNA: TGTGCCAGCAGTGAAGGAGGGGCCAACTGGGCTTTCTTT

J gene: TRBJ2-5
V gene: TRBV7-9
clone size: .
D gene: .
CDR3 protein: CASSLARSQETQYF
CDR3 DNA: TGTGCCAGCAGCTTAGCGCGCAGCCAAGAGACCCAGTACTTC

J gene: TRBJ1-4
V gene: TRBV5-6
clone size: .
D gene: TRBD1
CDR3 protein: CASNWGTAANEKLFF
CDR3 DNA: TGTGCCAGCAACTGGGGGACAGCCGCTAATGAAAAACTGTTTTTT

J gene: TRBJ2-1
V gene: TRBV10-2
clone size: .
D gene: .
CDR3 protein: CASREGDGGPYNEQFF
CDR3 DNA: TGCGCCAGCAGGGAGGGGGACGGGGGGCCCTACAATGAGCAGTTCTTC

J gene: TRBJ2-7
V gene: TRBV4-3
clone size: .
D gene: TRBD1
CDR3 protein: CASSQERDSAHEQYF
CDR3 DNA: TGCGCCAGCAGCCAAGAAAGGGACAGCGCGCACGAGCAGTACTTC

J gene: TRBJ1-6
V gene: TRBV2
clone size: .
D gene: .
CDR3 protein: CASSDQGYSPLHF
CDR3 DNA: TGTGCCAGCAGTGATCAGGGATATTCACCCCTCCACTTT

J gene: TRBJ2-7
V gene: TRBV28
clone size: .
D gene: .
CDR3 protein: CASSLRGARYEQYF
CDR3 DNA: TGTGCCAGCAGTTTAAGGGGGGCGCGATACGAGCAGTACTTC

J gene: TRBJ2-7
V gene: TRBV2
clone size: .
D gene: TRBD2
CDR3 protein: CASSPTSGKVYEQYF
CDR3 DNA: TGTGCCAGCAGCCCGACTAGCGGGAAGGTGTACGAGCAGTACTTC

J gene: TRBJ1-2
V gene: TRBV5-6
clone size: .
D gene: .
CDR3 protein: CASSLWQINYGYTF
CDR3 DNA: TGTGCCAGCAGCTTGTGGCAGATTAACTATGGCTACACCTTC

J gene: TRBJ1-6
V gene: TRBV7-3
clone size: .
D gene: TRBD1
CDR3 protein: CASSLGQGVSALHF
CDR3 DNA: TGTGCCAGCAGCTTAGGACAGGGGGTAAGCGCCCTCCACTTT

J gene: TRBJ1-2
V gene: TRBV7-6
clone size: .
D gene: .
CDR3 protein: CASSLPRGNGYTF
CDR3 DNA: TGTGCCAGCAGCTTACCGAGGGGAAATGGCTACACCTTC

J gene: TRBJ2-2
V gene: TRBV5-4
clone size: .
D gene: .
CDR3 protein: CASSFTLSGELFF
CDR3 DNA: TGTGCCAGCAGCTTCACGCTCTCCGGGGAGCTGTTTTTT

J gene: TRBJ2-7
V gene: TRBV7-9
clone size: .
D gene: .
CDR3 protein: CASSLVPAEQYF
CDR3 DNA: TGTGCCAGCAGCTTAGTGCCTGCGGAGCAGTACTTC

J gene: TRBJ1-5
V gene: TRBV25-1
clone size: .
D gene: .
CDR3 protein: CASSEYTANQPQHF
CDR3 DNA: TGTGCCAGCAGTGAATATACAGCCAATCAGCCCCAGCATTTT

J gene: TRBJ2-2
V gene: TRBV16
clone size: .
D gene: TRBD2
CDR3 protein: CASSQLLAGTANTGELFF
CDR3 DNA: TGTGCCAGCAGCCAATTACTAGCGGGGACTGCGAACACCGGGGAGCTGTTTTTT

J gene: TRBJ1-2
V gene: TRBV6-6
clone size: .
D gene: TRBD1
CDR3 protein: CASSLGQGSLNYGYTF
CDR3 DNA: TGTGCCAGCAGTCTGGGACAGGGCAGCCTTAACTATGGCTACACCTTC

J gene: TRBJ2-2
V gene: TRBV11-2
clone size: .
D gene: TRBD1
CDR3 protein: CASSFGQGVAGELFF
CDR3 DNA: TGTGCCAGCAGCTTCGGACAGGGGGTAGCCGGGGAGCTGTTTTTT

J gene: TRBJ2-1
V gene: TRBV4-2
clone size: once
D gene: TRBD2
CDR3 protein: CASSPTSGGLSSYNEQFF
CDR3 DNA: TGTGCCAGCAGCCCAACTAGCGGGGGGTTGAGCTCCTACAATGAGCAGTTCTTC

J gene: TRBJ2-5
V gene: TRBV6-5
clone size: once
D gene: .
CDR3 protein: CASGRGHPAETQYF
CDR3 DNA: TGTGCCAGCGGTAGGGGACACCCTGCGGAGACCCAGTACTTC

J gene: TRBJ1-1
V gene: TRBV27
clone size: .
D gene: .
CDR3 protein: CASSAPPTQGSNTEAFF
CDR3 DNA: TGTGCCAGCAGTGCCCCGCCAACACAGGGATCGAACACTGAAGCTTTCTTT

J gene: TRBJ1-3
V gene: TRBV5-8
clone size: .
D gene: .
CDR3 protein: CASSLGTATGNTIYF
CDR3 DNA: TGTGCCAGCAGCTTGGGGACAGCGACTGGAAACACCATATATTTT

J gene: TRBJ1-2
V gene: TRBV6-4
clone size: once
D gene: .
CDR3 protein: CASGAADINYGYTF
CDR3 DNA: TGTGCCAGCGGGGCAGCGGATATTAACTATGGCTACACCTTC

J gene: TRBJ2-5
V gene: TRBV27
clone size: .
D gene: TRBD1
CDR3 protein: CASSHATGQETQYF
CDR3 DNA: TGTGCCAGTTCCCATGCGACAGGGCAAGAGACCCAGTACTTC

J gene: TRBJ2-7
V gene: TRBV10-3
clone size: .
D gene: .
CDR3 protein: CAISFDRYEQYF
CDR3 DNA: TGTGCCATCAGCTTCGACAGATACGAGCAGTACTTC

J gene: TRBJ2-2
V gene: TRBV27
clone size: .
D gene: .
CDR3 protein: CASSAPDSANTGELFF
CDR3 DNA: TGTGCCAGCAGTGCCCCTGACAGCGCGAACACCGGGGAGCTGTTTTTT

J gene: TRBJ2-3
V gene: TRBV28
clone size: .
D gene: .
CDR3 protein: CASSFREGGGLLTDTQYF
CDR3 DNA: TGTGCCAGCAGTTTTAGGGAAGGCGGGGGCCTCCTTACAGATACGCAGTATTTT

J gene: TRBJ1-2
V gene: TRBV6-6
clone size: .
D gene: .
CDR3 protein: CASSLGGNYGYTF
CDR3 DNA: TGTGCCAGCAGTCTCGGGGGCAACTATGGCTACACCTTC

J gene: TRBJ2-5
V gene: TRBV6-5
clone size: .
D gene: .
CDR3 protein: CASKRSAESTETQYF
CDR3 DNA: TGTGCCAGCAAACGCTCGGCCGAAAGTACAGAGACCCAGTACTTC

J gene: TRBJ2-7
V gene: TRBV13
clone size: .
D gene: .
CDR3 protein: CASSPGTPDELDF
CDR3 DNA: TGTGCCAGCAGCCCTGGGACTCCCGACGAGCTAGACTTC

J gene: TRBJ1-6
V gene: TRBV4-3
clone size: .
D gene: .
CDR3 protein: CASSQDPDSNSPLHF
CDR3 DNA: TGCGCCAGCAGCCAAGATCCGGACAGTAATTCACCCCTCCACTTT

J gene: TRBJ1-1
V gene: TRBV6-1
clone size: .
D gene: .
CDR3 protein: CASSEPFRGTEAFF
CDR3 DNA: TGTGCCAGCAGTGAGCCTTTCCGGGGGACTGAAGCTTTCTTT

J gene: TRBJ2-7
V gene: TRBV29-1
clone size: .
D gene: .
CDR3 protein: CSVAGPVSYEQYF
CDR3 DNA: TGCAGCGTTGCCGGGCCCGTCTCCTACGAGCAGTACTTC

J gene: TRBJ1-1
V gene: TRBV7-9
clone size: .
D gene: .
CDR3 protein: CASSLAGRNFF
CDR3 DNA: TGTGCCAGCAGCTTAGCGGGACGGAATTTCTTT

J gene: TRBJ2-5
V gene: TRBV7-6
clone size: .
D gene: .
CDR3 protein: CASSLALRGHETQYF
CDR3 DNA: TGTGCCAGCAGCTTAGCGCTCCGGGGCCACGAGACCCAGTACTTC

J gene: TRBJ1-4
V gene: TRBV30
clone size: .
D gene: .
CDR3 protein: CAWSSPPGGNEKLFF
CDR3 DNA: TGTGCCTGGAGTTCCCCCCCGGGCGGTAATGAAAAACTGTTTTTT

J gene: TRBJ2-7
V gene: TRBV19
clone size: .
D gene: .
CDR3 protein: CASSISQGGFEQYF
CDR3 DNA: TGTGCCAGTAGTATATCACAGGGCGGGTTCGAGCAGTACTTC

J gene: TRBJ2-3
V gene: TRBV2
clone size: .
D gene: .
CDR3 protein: CARWAPNTDTQYF
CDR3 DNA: TGTGCCAGGTGGGCACCCAACACAGATACGCAGTATTTT

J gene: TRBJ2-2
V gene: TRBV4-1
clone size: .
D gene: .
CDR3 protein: CASSQVAGTGELFF
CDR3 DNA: TGCGCCAGCAGCCAAGTTGCCGGGACCGGGGAGCTGTTTTTT

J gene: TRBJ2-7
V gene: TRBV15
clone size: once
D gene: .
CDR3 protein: CATSSQGSSEQYF
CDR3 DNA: TGTGCCACCAGCAGTCAGGGCAGTAGCGAGCAGTACTTC

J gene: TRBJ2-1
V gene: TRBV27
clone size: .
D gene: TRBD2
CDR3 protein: CASRASGDYNEQFF
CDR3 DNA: TGTGCCAGCAGAGCTAGCGGGGATTACAATGAGCAGTTCTTC

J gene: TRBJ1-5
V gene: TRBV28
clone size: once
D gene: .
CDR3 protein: CASSYSLPGPYHQPQHF
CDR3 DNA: TGTGCCAGCAGCTACTCCCTGCCCGGACCCTATCATCAGCCCCAGCATTTT